The 3 T cell receptor beta chains below were found in one sample sequenced in a study of blood T cells in healthy people across ages. With a J-beta primer mix and a sample-barcoded 5' primer, a second PCR ran roughly 6 to 11 cycles. From the 5' RACE reads, TCRdb called clonotypes with MiXCR, one entry per CDR3 protein. The sample carries 700,000 or so distinct CDR3 sequences, around 43% recorded once. The sequenced material came from blood. These receptors were collected from a man older than 75 in good health.

This rearrangement joins TRBV28 to TRBJ2-3; D is unresolved. Germline V gives CDR1 MDHEN, CDR2 SYDVKM. V was pared by 6 bases and J by 6 bases, with 13 bases between. This CDR3 spans 13 amino acids. CDR3 bases: TGTGCCAGCAGGCTGGCCCCAGCTGATACGCAGTATTTT. Translated: CASRLAPADTQYF.

This sequence joins TRBV4-1 and TRBJ2-6, with a weak D call TRBD1 (5 bases). CDR3 length: 16 residues. CDR1 MGHRA and CDR2 YSYEKL come from the germline V gene. V was cut by 3 bases and J by 0 bases, with 9 bases left in between. The chain's CDR3 is CASSQITGSGANVLTF. CDR3 sequence (DNA): TGCGCCAGCAGCCAGATCACAGGCTCTGGGGCCAACGTCCTGACTTTC.

The chain uses TRBV20-1 and TRBJ1-1, with 8 bases matching TRBD1. The CDR3 is made up of 16 amino acids. Germline lookup yields CDR1 DFQATT and CDR2 SNEGSKA (reference sequence). V was pared by 5 bases and J by 3 bases, with 14 bases of the junction left unmatched. CDR3 sequence reads: CSADRLYRGVDTEAFF. In nucleotides, the CDR3 is TGCAGTGCTGACCGTCTCTACAGGGGGGTGGACACTGAAGCTTTCTTT.